This TCR beta chain was observed in a study of blood T cell repertoires in COVID-19. Per the original methods: Estimated nucleated cell counts came from reference gene primer amplification. Profiled with immunoSEQ multiplex PCR; TCRdb holds only in-frame clones, not every one. V, J and clone size reflect that table, while D and trimming were determined from the DNA. Here the sample spans some 140,000 clones, around 85% being singletons. CDR3 length: 15 amino acids. Germline V lookup: CDR1 LGHDT, CDR2 YNNKEL (reference sequence). V was clipped by 3 bases and J by 4 bases, with 15 bases between them. The receptor was derived from a human donor in a cohort sampled during active COVID-19. The sample consisted of peripheral blood. The J gene is TRBJ1-2, the V gene TRBV3-1 (or the pseudogene TRBV3-2), with a possible D match to TRBD1 (5 bases). The CDR3 here is CASSHGGRPTYGYTF. CDR3 DNA: TGTGCCAGCAGCCACGGGGGACGGCCAACCTATGGCTACACCTTC.